Listed below are T cell receptor beta chains from one sample, sequenced in a study of PD-1 blockade in mismatch repair-deficient tumors. Only in-frame clones appear in the TCRdb table, and some are missing; sequencing was by immunoSEQ multiplex PCR. The table includes over 30,000 clones, over 80% detected once. The sequences come from PBMCs, collected less than 7 weeks after starting pembrolizumab. These receptors all stem from an adult with mismatch repair-deficient cancer. CDR3s include the opening cysteine and the closing phenylalanine or tryptophan. The order of the fields is CDR3 protein, CDR3 DNA, V gene, D gene, J gene, clone size. The D gene is left open where the match is weak. The size of a clone is reported for some rows only, either as once, few or many, or as a class for expanded clones.

CASTSGLAGGYEQYF	TGTGCCAGCACCTCGGGCCTAGCGGGAGGGTACGAGCAGTACTTC	TRBV2	TRBD2	TRBJ2-7	NA
CASSEEPLTGYDFNYGYTF	TGTGCCAGCAGTGAAGAGCCTTTGACAGGGTACGACTTTAACTATGGCTACACCTTC	TRBV6-1	TRBD1	TRBJ1-2	NA
CASKGQLYEQYF	TGTGCCAGCAAGGGGCAACTCTACGAGCAGTACTTC	TRBV6-1	NA	TRBJ2-7	NA
CASSLRQNQPQHF	TGTGCCAGCAGCCTCCGACAGAATCAGCCCCAGCATTTT	TRBV7-3	NA	TRBJ1-5	few
CASRREAGNTIYF	TGTGCCAGCAGACGGGAAGCTGGAAACACCATATATTTT	TRBV6-1	NA	TRBJ1-3	NA
CASSQTGGYGYTF	TGTGCCAGCAGCCAAACAGGGGGATATGGCTACACCTTC	TRBV4-2	TRBD1	TRBJ1-2	NA
CASSEDGRLASYEQYF	TGTGCCAGCAGTGAAGACGGGAGGCTAGCCTCCTACGAGCAGTACTTC	TRBV6-1	TRBD2	TRBJ2-7	NA
CASSPGISYNEQFF	TGTGCCAGCAGCCCCGGGATATCCTACAATGAGCAGTTCTTC	TRBV6-1	NA	TRBJ2-1	NA
CASSPGTGKGYIQYF	TGTGCCAGCAGCCCGGGGACAGGGAAGGGTTACATTCAGTACTTC	TRBV7-9	TRBD1	TRBJ2-4	NA
CASSTDRGIQFF	TGTGCCAGCAGTACGGACAGGGGTATACAGTTCTTC	TRBV28	TRBD1	TRBJ2-1	NA
CASSPGQGVGELFF	TGTGCCAGCAGCCCGGGACAGGGTGTCGGGGAGCTGTTTTTT	TRBV6-4	TRBD1	TRBJ2-2	NA
CASARDRAYEQYF	TGCGCCAGCGCCCGGGACAGGGCCTACGAGCAGTACTTC	TRBV5-1	TRBD1	TRBJ2-7	few
CASGLNFYEQYF	TGTGCCAGCGGTCTGAACTTCTACGAGCAGTACTTC	TRBV27	NA	TRBJ2-7	NA
CASSLGQGVYYEQYF	TGTGCCAGCAGCTTAGGACAGGGGGTCTACTACGAGCAGTACTTC	TRBV7-9	TRBD1	TRBJ2-7	NA
CASGRRVGDYTF	TGTGCCAGCGGGCGGCGGGTGGGTGACTACACCTTC	TRBV7-3	NA	TRBJ1-2	NA
CSAPRVGTQYF	TGCAGTGCACCGAGGGTGGGGACGCAGTATTTT	TRBV20-1	NA	TRBJ2-3	NA
CASSREGDSRYEQYF	TGCGCCAGCAGCCGAGAAGGGGACAGCCGATACGAGCAGTACTTC	TRBV4-1	TRBD1	TRBJ2-7	few
CASSLTTGVYNEQFF	TGTGCCAGCAGCTTAACGACAGGGGTCTACAATGAGCAGTTCTTC	TRBV7-3	TRBD1	TRBJ2-1	NA
CASSSIAGVALQETQYF	TGTGCCAGCAGCTCGATAGCGGGAGTGGCCCTACAAGAGACCCAGTACTTC	TRBV28	TRBD2	TRBJ2-5	NA
CASIRDSGNTIYF	TGTGCCAGCATACGCGACTCTGGAAACACCATATATTTT	TRBV6-1	NA	TRBJ1-3	NA
CASSAPKKSTDTQYF	TGTGCCAGCAGCGCCCCCAAAAAAAGCACAGATACGCAGTATTTT	TRBV9	NA	TRBJ2-3	NA
CAISSRTASSYEQYF	TGTGCCATCTCTTCCAGGACAGCTAGCTCCTACGAGCAGTACTTC	TRBV10-3	NA	TRBJ2-7	once
CASSPGIHEEQYF	TGTGCCAGCTCTCCGGGAATCCATGAAGAGCAGTACTTC	TRBV18	NA	TRBJ2-7	few
CASSTSGRPPDTQYF	TGTGCCAGTTCGACTAGCGGGAGGCCCCCAGATACGCAGTATTTT	TRBV19	TRBD2	TRBJ2-3	NA
CASSLSGTGEVDEKLFF	TGTGCCAGCAGCTTATCCGGGACAGGGGAGGTGGATGAAAAACTGTTTTTT	TRBV7-8	TRBD1	TRBJ1-4	once
CASSARQGEVGRNQPQHF	TGTGCCAGCAGTGCTAGACAGGGGGAAGTGGGGCGCAATCAGCCCCAGCATTTT	TRBV27	TRBD1	TRBJ1-5	NA
CASRGDRAYYGYTF	TGTGCCAGCAGGGGAGACAGGGCTTACTATGGCTACACCTTC	TRBV28	TRBD1	TRBJ1-2	NA
CAWSVQGESGNTIYF	TGTGCCTGGAGTGTACAAGGAGAGTCTGGAAACACCATATATTTT	TRBV30	NA	TRBJ1-3	NA
CARRGRGLQETQYF	TGTGCCAGAAGGGGCAGGGGCCTACAAGAGACCCAGTACTTC	TRBV5-3	NA	TRBJ2-5	NA
CASSSSGDSYNEQFF	TGCGCCAGCAGCTCTAGCGGAGACTCCTACAATGAGCAGTTCTTC	TRBV5-1	TRBD2	TRBJ2-1	NA
CASSEEGTGVGYTF	TGTGCCAGCAGTGAAGAGGGTACAGGGGTTGGCTACACCTTC	TRBV2	TRBD1	TRBJ1-2	NA
CANTYWVKLRNEQYF	TGTGCCAACACTTATTGGGTAAAGCTCAGGAACGAGCAGTACTTC	TRBV21-1	NA	TRBJ2-7	few
CASSAQVGTEAFF	TGTGCCAGCTCAGCCCAGGTGGGCACTGAAGCTTTCTTT	TRBV18	NA	TRBJ1-1	NA
CASSFNSRTGESPLHF	TGTGCCAGCAGTTTTAACTCCCGGACAGGGGAATCACCCCTCCACTTT	TRBV5-5	TRBD1	TRBJ1-6	once